A selection of T cell receptor beta chains follows, all from one sample in a study of T cells after yellow fever vaccination. TCRdb redid the calling of the 5' RACE reads with MiXCR, one entry per CDR3 protein. The top ten clones hold approximately 23% of a sample with hundreds of thousands of distinct CDR3 sequences, 4.1% of them seen once. The sample here was PBMCs, taken 5 days after the yellow fever booster vaccination. These receptor sequences come from a young man who received the YFV17D yellow fever vaccine. CDR3s include the opening cysteine and the closing phenylalanine or tryptophan. Each record gives: D gene, V gene, clone size, J gene, CDR3 protein, CDR3 DNA. D genes are given only for firm matches. Clone sizes are given selectively: once, few, many, or a class where the clone is expanded.

>TRBD1|TRBV6-5|few|TRBJ2-6
CASSYSGQGVSGANVLTF
TGTGCCAGCAGTTATTCGGGACAGGGAGTCTCTGGGGCCAACGTCCTGACTTTC
>TRBD1|TRBV5-1|.|TRBJ1-4
CASSLATGSNEKLFF
TGCGCCAGCAGCTTGGCGACAGGGTCTAATGAAAAACTGTTTTTT
>TRBD1|TRBV10-3|once|TRBJ1-2
CAIRTGYEDGYTF
TGTGCCATCAGGACAGGGTACGAAGATGGCTACACCTTC
>.|TRBV12-3/TRBV12-4|many|TRBJ2-5
CASSFAGKETQYF
TGTGCCAGCAGTTTTGCAGGGAAAGAGACCCAGTACTTC
>TRBD2|TRBV9|.|TRBJ2-1
CASSPGTSAASYNEQFF
TGTGCCAGCAGCCCGGGGACTAGCGCCGCCTCCTACAATGAGCAGTTCTTC
>TRBD2|TRBV7-2|few|TRBJ2-3
CASSLEPPSGGEDTQYF
TGTGCCAGCAGCTTAGAGCCCCCTAGCGGGGGGGAAGATACGCAGTATTTT
>.|TRBV7-2|.|TRBJ2-5
CASSLAGWQETQYF
TGTGCCAGCAGCTTAGCAGGGTGGCAAGAGACCCAGTACTTC
>TRBD1|TRBV5-5|few|TRBJ1-1
CASDRGQGVGNTEAFF
TGTGCCAGCGATCGGGGCCAGGGGGTGGGGAACACTGAAGCTTTCTTT
>.|TRBV5-4|few|TRBJ2-5
CASSSAGSSVRETQYF
TGTGCCAGCAGCTCCGCTGGTTCTAGCGTGCGAGAGACCCAGTACTTC
>.|TRBV7-9|few|TRBJ2-5
CASSPRSTGVRTQYF
TGTGCCAGCAGCCCACGGTCGACCGGGGTGAGGACCCAGTACTTC